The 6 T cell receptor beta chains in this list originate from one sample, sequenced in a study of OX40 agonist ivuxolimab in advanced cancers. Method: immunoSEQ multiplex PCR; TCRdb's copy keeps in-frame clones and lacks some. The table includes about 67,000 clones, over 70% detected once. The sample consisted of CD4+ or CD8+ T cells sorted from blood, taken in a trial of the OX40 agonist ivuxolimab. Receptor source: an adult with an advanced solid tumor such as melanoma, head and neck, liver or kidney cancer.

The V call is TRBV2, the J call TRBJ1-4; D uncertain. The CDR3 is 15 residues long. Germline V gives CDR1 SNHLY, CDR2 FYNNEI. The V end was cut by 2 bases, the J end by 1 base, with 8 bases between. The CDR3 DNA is TGTGCCAGCAGTGAAATGGGGAAAACTAATGAAAAACTGTTTTTT. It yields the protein CASSEMGKTNEKLFF.

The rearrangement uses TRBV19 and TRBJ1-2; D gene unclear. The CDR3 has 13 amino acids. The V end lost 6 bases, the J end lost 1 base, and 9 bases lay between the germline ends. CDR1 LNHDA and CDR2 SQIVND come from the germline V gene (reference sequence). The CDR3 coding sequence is TGTGCCAGTAGGGGCTCCCTTAACTATGGCTACACCTTC. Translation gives CASRGSLNYGYTF.

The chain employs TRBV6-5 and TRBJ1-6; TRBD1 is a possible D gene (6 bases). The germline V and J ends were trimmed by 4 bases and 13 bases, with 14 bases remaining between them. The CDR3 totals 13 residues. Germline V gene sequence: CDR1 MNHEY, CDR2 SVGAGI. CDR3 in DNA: TGTGCCAGCAGTTCCCCCTCGGGGGGCCCCCTCCACTTT. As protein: CASSSPSGGPLHF.

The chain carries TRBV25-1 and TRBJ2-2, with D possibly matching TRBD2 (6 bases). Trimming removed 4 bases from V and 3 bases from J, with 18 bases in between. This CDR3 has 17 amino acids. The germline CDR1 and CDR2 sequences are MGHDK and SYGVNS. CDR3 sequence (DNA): TGTGCCAGCAGTGGGGATTGGTGGGGGGATGACACCGGGGAGCTGTTTTTT. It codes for CASSGDWWGDDTGELFF.

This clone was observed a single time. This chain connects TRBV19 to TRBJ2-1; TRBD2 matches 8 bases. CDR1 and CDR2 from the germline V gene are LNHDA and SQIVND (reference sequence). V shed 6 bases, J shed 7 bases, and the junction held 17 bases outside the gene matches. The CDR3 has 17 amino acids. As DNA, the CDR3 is TGTGCCAGTAGCCCTCGGGGGGGTCTAGCGGCTTTGAATGAGCAGTTCTTC. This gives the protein CASSPRGGLAALNEQFF.

The CDR3 reads CASSSGPTNEKLFF. CDR3 sequence (DNA): TGTGCCAGCAGCTCAGGTCCAACTAATGAAAAACTGTTTTTT. The gene calls are TRBV11-2 and TRBJ1-4; unclear D gene. The germline V gene encodes CDR1 SGHAT and CDR2 FQNNGV. The CDR3 loop spans 14 amino acids. The ends were cut back, 4 bases at V and 0 bases at J, with 6 bases in the middle.